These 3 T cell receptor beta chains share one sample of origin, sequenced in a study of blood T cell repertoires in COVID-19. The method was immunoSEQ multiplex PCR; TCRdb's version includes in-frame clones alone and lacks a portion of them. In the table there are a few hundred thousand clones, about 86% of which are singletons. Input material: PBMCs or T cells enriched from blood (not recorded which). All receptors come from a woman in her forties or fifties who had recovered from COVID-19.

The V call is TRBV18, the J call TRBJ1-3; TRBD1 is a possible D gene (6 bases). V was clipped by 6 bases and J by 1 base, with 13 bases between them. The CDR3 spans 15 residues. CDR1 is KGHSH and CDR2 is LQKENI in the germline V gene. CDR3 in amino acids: CASSRDQGSGNTIYF. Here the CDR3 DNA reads TGTGCCAGCTCTCGCGACCAGGGGTCTGGAAACACCATATATTTT.

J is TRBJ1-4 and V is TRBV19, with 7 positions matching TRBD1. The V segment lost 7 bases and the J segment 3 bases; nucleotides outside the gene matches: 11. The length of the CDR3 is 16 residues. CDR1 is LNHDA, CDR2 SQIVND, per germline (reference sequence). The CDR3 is CASKQSGGMANEKLFF. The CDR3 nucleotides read TGTGCCAGTAAACAATCAGGGGGTATGGCTAATGAAAAACTGTTTTTT.

CDR3 residues: CASSSILDGTTNEKLFF. CDR3 coding DNA: TGTGCCAGCAGTTCAATCCTAGACGGAACAACTAATGAAAAACTGTTTTTT. V usage is TRBV7-9 and J usage is TRBJ1-4; D is unclear. Trimming removed 6 bases from V and 0 bases from J, with 17 bases in between. CDR1 and CDR2 (germline): SEHNR, FQNEAQ (reference sequence). CDR3 length equals 17 residues.